A single sample gave rise to the 13 T cell receptor beta chains below, sequenced in a study of T cell repertoires in ileal Crohn's disease. The data were produced by immunoSEQ multiplex PCR, yet TCRdb's version contains in-frame clones alone and is incomplete. Of over a thousand clones in the sample, about nine tenths were seen once. Time point defined: neoterminal ileum biopsy at postoperative endoscopy, about 6 months after surgery. The sample taken for sequencing was ileal tissue. The source is an adult with Crohn's disease.

The V and J genes are TRBV23-1 and TRBJ2-1, with TRBD1 matching 10 bases. TRBV23-1 is noted as an ORF with a role that remains uncertain. V shed 5 bases, J shed 9 bases, and the junction held 10 bases outside the gene matches. This CDR3 region has 15 residues. In nucleotides, the CDR3 is TGCGCCAGCAGTTTACTCCGGGACAGGGGTAGTGAGCAGTTCTTC. Amino acid sequence: CASSLLRDRGSEQFF.

The chain carries TRBV7-9 and TRBJ2-1; 10 bases are shared with TRBD1. The V segment lost 6 bases and the J segment 8 bases; nucleotides outside the gene matches: 10. Germline CDR1 is SEHNR and CDR2 is FQNEAQ (reference sequence). The CDR3 runs to 15 residues. The chain's CDR3 is CASSPRDRGFYEQFF. The CDR3 DNA reads as TGTGCCAGCAGTCCAAGGGACAGGGGATTCTATGAGCAGTTCTTC.

The chain combines TRBV29-1 with TRBJ2-7; D not certain. The CDR3 totals 11 residues. Germline V gene lookup returns CDR1 SQVTM and CDR2 ANQGSEA. V was shortened by 2 bases and J by 6 bases, with 8 bases between the two germline ends. CDR3 sequence (DNA): TGCAGCGTTGAAATGGGTGGCGAGCAGTACTTC. Translation: CSVEMGGEQYF.

The chain combines TRBV5-4 with TRBJ1-4, with D perhaps TRBD1 (5 bases). V lost 2 bases to trimming and J lost 9 bases, with 14 bases between them. The CDR3 has 14 amino acids. Per germline, CDR1 SGHNT and CDR2 YYREEE (reference sequence). The CDR3 bases are TGTGCCAGCAGCTTAAGTCGACAGCCTCAAAAACTGTTTTTT. Its protein product is CASSLSRQPQKLFF.

This clone was recorded only once. This chain uses TRBV11-1 with TRBJ1-1; 7 bases are a match to TRBD1. The CDR3 totals 16 residues. J lost 4 bases, V lost 4 bases, and 12 bases had no gene match. The germline V gene has CDR1 SGHAT and CDR2 FQDESV (reference sequence). CDR3 sequence reads: CASSSFRGGRSTEAFF. CDR3 nucleotide sequence: TGTGCCAGCAGCTCATTTAGAGGGGGCAGAAGCACTGAAGCTTTCTTT. Full variable domain (outside the CDR3, taken from reference TRBV11-1 and TRBJ1-1): EAEVAQSPRYKITEKSQAVAFWCDPISGHATLYWYRQILGQGPELLVQFQDESVVDDSQLPKDRFSAERLKGVDSTLKIQPAELGDSAMYLCASSSFRGGRSTEAFFGQGTRLTVV.

The genes are TRBV19 and TRBJ2-1; 9 nucleotides align to TRBD2. Germline-derived CDR1 and CDR2 are LNHDA and SQIVND (reference sequence). Trimming removed 8 bases from V and 7 bases from J; junction bases left unmatched: 12. The CDR3 covers 15 residues. The CDR3 DNA reads TGTGCCAGTTTACCCTCGGGACTAGCCGGGAATGAGCAGTTCTTC. Amino acids: CASLPSGLAGNEQFF. The variable domain in full, with the rest retrieved from reference TRBV19 and TRBJ2-1, is DGGITQSPKYLFRKEGQNVTLSCEQNLNHDAMYWYRQDPGQGLRLIYYSQIVNDFQKGDIAEGYSVSREKKESFPLTVTSAQKNPTAFYLCASLPSGLAGNEQFFGPGTRLTVL.

Details on this clone: The junction shows a germline mismatch at one end, possibly a read error. The V gene is TRBV7-7, the J gene TRBJ2-5, with 7 bases matching TRBD1. CDR3 length equals 14 residues. CDR1 and CDR2 (germline): SSHAT, FNYEAQ (reference sequence). The CDR3 here is CASSITGAGETQYF. The CDR3 DNA reads as TGTGCTAGCAGCATTACAGGGGCGGGAGAGACCCAGTACTTC.

In this sample, this clone turned up a few times. This rearrangement joins TRBV30 to TRBJ1-3; 7 bases map to TRBD1. V shed 8 bases, J shed 2 bases, and the junction held 6 bases outside the gene matches. The CDR3 totals 13 residues. CDR1 is GTSNPN and CDR2 is SVGIG in the germline V gene (reference sequence). CDR3 coding DNA: TGTGCCGGCCCAGGGGGGACTGGAAACACCATATATTTT. It yields the protein CAGPGGTGNTIYF.

The chain is built from TRBV5-1 and TRBJ2-3; D not certain. Germline lookup yields CDR1 SGHRS and CDR2 YFSETQ. The V end was cut by 0 bases, the J end by 5 bases, with 13 bases between. The CDR3 runs 15 residues. The CDR3 protein is CASSLEVAQRDTQYF. DNA for the CDR3: TGCGCCAGCAGCTTGGAGGTGGCCCAAAGAGATACGCAGTATTTT.

The gene calls are TRBV7-9 and TRBJ2-2; no clear D. From germline, CDR1 is SEHNR and CDR2 FQNEAQ (reference sequence). The CDR3 covers 14 residues. V lost 3 bases and J lost 2, with 7 bases in between. DNA for the CDR3: TGTGCCAGCAGCTTTCCACTAAACACCGGGGAGCTGTTTTTT. Protein product: CASSFPLNTGELFF. Supplemented by reference TRBV7-9 and TRBJ2-2, the full variable domain reads DTGVSQNPRHKITKRGQNVTFRCDPISEHNRLYWYRQTLGQGPEFLTYFQNEAQLEKSRLLSDRFSAERPKGSFSTLEIQRTEQGDSAMYLCASSFPLNTGELFFGEGSRLTVL.

The chain has TRBV5-5 and TRBJ2-3; 12 nucleotides align to TRBD1. The CDR3 is 16 residues long. The trim removed 5 bases at V and 5 bases at J, leaving 9 bases unmatched. The V gene's germline CDR1 is SGHKS and CDR2 YYEKEE (reference sequence). CDR3 region: CASRLGGTGGQDTQYF. The CDR3 nucleotides read TGTGCCAGCAGACTTGGCGGGACAGGGGGCCAAGATACGCAGTATTTT.

The V call is TRBV19, the J call TRBJ1-2; the D gene is possibly TRBD1 (6 bases). This CDR3 comprises 15 residues. CDR1 is LNHDA and CDR2 is SQIVND in the germline V gene (reference sequence). V gave up 7 bases and J gave up 0 bases, with 15 bases separating them. The CDR3 DNA reads as TGTGCCAGTAACCAGGCAGGGGCTTCTAACTATGGCTACACCTTC. It codes for CASNQAGASNYGYTF.

The chain is built from TRBV7-6 and TRBJ1-4; 8 bases align to TRBD1. The J segment lost 7 bases and the V segment lost 5 bases, leaving 6 bases of the junction unmatched. CDR1 is SGHVS and CDR2 is FNYEAQ in the germline V gene. The CDR3 is made up of 14 amino acids. The CDR3 protein is CASSPGGGFEKLFF. Here the CDR3 DNA reads TGTGCCAGCAGCCCAGGGGGCGGTTTTGAAAAACTGTTTTTT.